These 8 T cell receptor beta chains share one sample of origin, sequenced in a study of Graves' ophthalmopathy and Graves' hyperthyroidism. For repertoire sequencing, the TCR beta CDR3 regions were amplified from RNA transcripts. An opening RT-PCR round employed HTBI primers and preceded a second-round multiplex PCR. TCRdb re-analysed the multiplex PCR reads in MiXCR, keeping a single row per CDR3 protein. Counted here are a few hundred thousand distinct CDR3 sequences, roughly 14% occurring once; the ten biggest clones make up roughly 7%. Input material: peripheral blood. The receptors originated from a woman between 18 and 29 years old with stable Graves' hyperthyroidism.

Many counts were recorded for this clonotype. J is TRBJ1-2 and V is TRBV2; D is perhaps TRBD1 (6 bases). This CDR3 is built from 12 residues. Trimming stripped 9 bases from V and 4 bases from J, with 12 bases between. Germline V CDR1 and CDR2: SNHLY, FYNNEI. As DNA, the CDR3 is TGTGCCAGGAGGGGGGACGGCTATGGCTACACCTTC. Its translation is CARRGDGYGYTF.

This clonotype occurred many times. The chain links TRBV28 to TRBJ1-2, with a weak D call TRBD1 (5 bases). Germline CDR1 is MDHEN and CDR2 is SYDVKM. Trimming shortened V by 6 bases and J by 4 bases, and 12 bases separated the two germline ends. The CDR3 spans 13 residues. DNA for the CDR3: TGTGCCAGCAGCCCCGGGACCCTCTATGGCTACACCTTC. Translated: CASSPGTLYGYTF.

In its sample, this clonotype was seen many times. The V gene is TRBV12-3 or TRBV12-4, the J gene TRBJ2-7; D is perhaps TRBD1 (5 bases). The germline V and J ends were trimmed by 1 base and 0 bases, with 10 bases remaining between them. This CDR3 has 15 residues. The CDR3 region has the DNA TGTGCCAGCAGTTTAGAGGGGATCGGCTCCTACGAGCAGTACTTC. This translates into CASSLEGIGSYEQYF.

This clonotype showed up many times. The V call is TRBV4-1, the J call TRBJ2-5; no reliable D call. The V end lost 4 bases, the J end lost 3 bases, and 9 bases lay between the germline ends. The CDR3 extends over 13 amino acids. CDR1 MGHRA and CDR2 YSYEKL come from the germline V gene. Here the CDR3 DNA reads TGCGCCAGCAGCCCGCGCTGGGAAGAGACCCAGTACTTC. Protein sequence: CASSPRWEETQYF.

This clonotype was found many times. CDR3 loop: CASTRTGYNQPQHF. The DNA of the CDR3 is TGTGCCAGCACCAGAACAGGCTACAATCAGCCCCAGCATTTT. The chain employs TRBV2 and TRBJ1-5; weak D call: TRBD1 (5 bases). CDR3 size: 14 residues. V was shortened by 7 bases and J by 3 bases, with 13 bases between the two germline ends. Germline-derived CDR1 and CDR2 are SNHLY and FYNNEI. The whole variable domain, filled in from reference TRBV2 and TRBJ1-5, reads EPEVTQTPSHQVTQMGQEVILRCVPISNHLYFYWYRQILGQKVEFLVSFYNNEISEKSEIFDDQFSVERPDGSNFTLKIRSTKLEDSAMYFCASTRTGYNQPQHFGDGTRLSIL.

Concerning this clonotype itself: Likely a read error: the CDR3 ends without its conserved phenylalanine or tryptophan. The gene calls are TRBV12-3 or TRBV12-4 and TRBJ1-2; 8 bases are shared with TRBD1. Trimming cost V 5 bases and J 7 bases; bases outside gene matches: 9. CDR3 length: 14 residues. CDR3 amino acids: CASSVGQGIGGYTV. CDR3 nucleotide sequence: TGTGCCAGCAGTGTAGGACAGGGAATTGGTGGCTACACCGTC.

This clonotype has a count of ten or more. This chain links TRBV12-3 or TRBV12-4 with TRBJ1-1, with a tentative D call TRBD1 (6 bases). Trimming stripped 5 bases from V and 0 bases from J, with 10 bases between. The CDR3 runs 14 residues. The CDR3 region is CASSTGIMNTEAFF. The CDR3 nucleotides read TGTGCCAGCAGTACAGGGATTATGAACACTGAAGCTTTCTTT.

This clonotype was recorded at least ten times. The chain joins TRBV6-2 or TRBV6-3 to TRBJ2-5; 9 bases map to TRBD2. The V gene's germline CDR1 is MNHEY and CDR2 SVGEGT. V trimming: 2 bases; J trimming: 4 bases; junction bases outside the gene matches: 5. The CDR3 contains 15 residues. The DNA of the CDR3 is TGTGCCAGCAGTTACGGCGGGGGGGCCGGAGAGACCCAGTACTTC. This sequence encodes CASSYGGGAGETQYF.